The 29 T cell receptor beta chains presented below share a single source sample, sequenced in a study of shared clonotypes between healthy human individuals. Assay used: immunoSEQ multiplex PCR; TCRdb lists only in-frame clones, some missing. Among about 2.4 million clones, more than 90% were seen once, and the ten largest hold 0.13% to 0.15%. Sequencing was carried out using naive CD4+ T cells sorted from blood. Stated subset: CD45RA+ positively selected. Source of these receptors: a man younger than 35 in good health.

The chain is built from TRBV7-9 and TRBJ2-7; maybe TRBD2 (7 bases). Germline CDR1 and CDR2: SEHNR and FQNEAQ (reference sequence). The V and J ends lost 1 base and 5 bases respectively, with 12 bases between them. This CDR3 spans 14 amino acids. CDR3 nucleotides: TGTGCCAGCAGCTTAGTTTTAGGGGGGGACGAGCAGTACTTC. This codes for CASSLVLGGDEQYF.

The sample holds one count of this clone. Germline and junction disagree at one end, which may indicate a read error. This rearrangement joins TRBV6-1 to TRBJ1-5; D not certain. Germline loops: CDR1 MNHNS, CDR2 SASEGT. This CDR3 region has 14 residues. CDR3 DNA sequence: TGTGCCAGCGGTGCTGAAGTTAGCTATCAGCCCCAGCATTTT. Its translation: CASGAEVSYQPQHF.

This chain joins TRBV6-5 and TRBJ2-2, with D unclear. Per germline, CDR1 MNHEY and CDR2 SVGAGI. V lost 8 bases and J lost 5, with 9 bases in between. The CDR3 extends over 12 amino acids. The CDR3 nucleotides read TGTGCCAGCGAGGCGCGGACCGGGGAGCTGTTTTTT. This gives the protein CASEARTGELFF.

A remark on this clone: Other nucleotide sequences from this sample produce the same CDR3. This rearrangement joins TRBV18 to TRBJ2-7; TRBD2 matches 11 bases. Trimming at V came to 2 bases and at J to 2 bases, leaving 2 bases not matched to a gene. The germline CDR1 and CDR2 sequences are KGHSH and LQKENI. This CDR3 is built from 15 residues. As DNA, the CDR3 is TGTGCCAGCTCACCAGGGACTAGCGGCACCTACGAGCAGTACTTC. Its translation is CASSPGTSGTYEQYF.

Worth noting for this clone: One junction end disagrees with the germline gene, perhaps due to a read error. V and J are TRBV9 and TRBJ1-5; D uncertain. Germline CDR1 is SGDLS and CDR2 is YYNGEE. The CDR3 runs to 13 residues. The CDR3 DNA reads TGTGCCAGTAGCGGGGTCAGCAATCAGCCCCAGCATTTT. This encodes CASSGVSNQPQHF.

The genes are TRBV5-4 and TRBJ2-3; the match to TRBD2 covers 12 bases. The CDR3 is 16 residues long. The V gene end was trimmed by 4 bases and the J gene end by 2 bases; junction bases not matched to a gene: 5. Germline CDR1 SGHNT, CDR2 YYREEE (reference sequence). The CDR3 nucleotides are TGTGCCAGCAGCATTCGGACTAGCGGGGCCACAGATACGCAGTATTTT. It is translated as CASSIRTSGATDTQYF. Drawing the rest from reference TRBV5-4 and TRBJ2-3, the complete variable domain is ETGVTQSPTHLIKTRGQQVTLRCSSQSGHNTVSWYQQALGQGPQFIFQYYREEENGRGNFPPRFSGLQFPNYSSELNVNALELDDSALYLCASSIRTSGATDTQYFGPGTRLTVL.

The chain links TRBV7-2 to TRBJ1-6; D not resolved. V dropped 1 base and J dropped 9 bases, with 10 bases sitting between them. There are 14 residues in the CDR3. The germline V gene has CDR1 SGHTA and CDR2 FQGNSA. In nucleotides, the CDR3 is TGTGCCAGCAGCTTAGGAGAAAGGGTTTCACCCCTCCACTTT. This gives the protein CASSLGERVSPLHF.

Worth noting for this clone: Other DNA sequences in the sample encode the same CDR3. This chain connects TRBV6-5 to TRBJ1-4; D is possibly TRBD1 (6 bases). Trimming stripped 5 bases from V and 6 bases from J, with 7 bases between. The CDR3 consists of 12 residues. CDR1 is MNHEY, CDR2 SVGAGI, per germline. Here the CDR3 DNA reads TGTGCCAGCAGTAGGGGGGATGAAAAACTGTTTTTT. Protein product: CASSRGDEKLFF.

This clone was counted a single time. The chain is built from TRBV2 and TRBJ1-5, with 7 positions matching TRBD1. The CDR3 covers 13 residues. Germline-derived CDR1 and CDR2 are SNHLY and FYNNEI. The V and J ends lost 11 bases and 7 bases, in that order; junction bases with no gene match: 11. CDR3 protein: CAGSTGPRQPQHF. The CDR3 DNA is TGTGCCGGATCGACAGGGCCTAGGCAGCCCCAGCATTTT.

The rearrangement uses TRBV27 and TRBJ2-2, with TRBD1 matching over 9 bases. CDR3 length: 19 amino acids. Trimming at V came to 2 bases and at J to 7 bases, leaving 17 bases not matched to a gene. Germline-derived CDR1 and CDR2 are MNHEY and SMNVEV (reference sequence). The DNA of the CDR3 is TGTGCCAGCAGTTTAGGTCCCGGGACAGGGTTCCCCTGGGACGGGGAGCTGTTTTTT. Translating it yields CASSLGPGTGFPWDGELFF.

The genes are TRBV5-1 and TRBJ1-2; unclear D gene. The CDR3 extends over 12 amino acids. Germline V gives CDR1 SGHRS, CDR2 YFSETQ. V was trimmed by 2 bases and J by 6 bases, leaving 8 bases between them. DNA of the CDR3: TGCGCCAGCAGCTTTCAGGCTGATGGCTACACCTTC. Amino acid sequence: CASSFQADGYTF.

Comment on this clone: Other DNA sequences in this sample translate to the same CDR3. The rearrangement joins TRBV5-1 to TRBJ2-2; D remains unclear. V was shortened by 0 bases and J by 6 bases, with 6 bases between the two germline ends. The CDR3 runs to 13 residues. Germline V gives CDR1 SGHRS, CDR2 YFSETQ. This CDR3 is CASSLVFAGELFF. DNA for the CDR3: TGCGCCAGCAGCTTGGTGTTTGCCGGGGAGCTGTTTTTT.

The V gene is TRBV30, the J gene TRBJ2-7; TRBD1 matches 10 bases. This CDR3 spans 14 amino acids. With 3 bases clipped from V and 5 bases from J, the junction kept 7 bases outside the gene matches. Germline V gene sequence: CDR1 GTSNPN, CDR2 SVGIG (reference sequence). Here the CDR3 reads CAWRKTGGYHEQYF. CDR3 nucleotides: TGTGCCTGGAGGAAGACAGGGGGCTACCACGAGCAGTACTTC.

In regard to this clone: Other DNA sequences from this sample encode an identical CDR3 as well. The chain links TRBV5-1 to TRBJ1-3; 10 bases line up with TRBD1. Germline assignment: CDR1 SGHRS and CDR2 YFSETQ. The CDR3 is made up of 16 amino acids. Germline trimming cut 0 bases from V and 2 bases from J; bases unmatched to any gene: 2. CDR3 sequence reads: CASSLAGTGAGNTIYF. As DNA, the CDR3 is TGCGCCAGCAGCTTGGCCGGGACAGGGGCTGGAAACACCATATATTTT.

Points on this clone: Mismatch with germline at one junction end may stem from a read error. The chain couples TRBV10-3 to TRBJ2-5; D unresolved. This CDR3 has 13 amino acids. Germline-derived CDR1 and CDR2 are ENHRY and SYGVKD. This chain's CDR3 is CAIRELSQETQYF. CDR3 sequence (DNA): TGTGCCATCAGGGAGTTGTCCCAAGAGACCCAGTACTTC.

This chain's CDR3 is CASSLVDTGWTNEKLFF. The CDR3 region has the DNA TGTGCCAGCAGCTTAGTAGATACAGGGTGGACTAATGAAAAACTGTTTTTT. The chain is built from TRBV7-2 and TRBJ1-4, with D tentatively TRBD1 (6 bases). The CDR3 has 17 residues. The ends were cut back, 1 base at V and 2 bases at J, with 14 bases in the middle. Germline CDR1 reads SGHTA; CDR2 reads FQGNSA.

A note on this clone: The sample carries other DNA sequences with the same CDR3. The chain recombines TRBV12-5 with TRBJ1-2; TRBD1 is a possible D gene (5 bases). V shed 4 bases and J shed 4 bases, with 10 bases lying between them. The length of the CDR3 is 13 residues. CDR1 LGHNT and CDR2 FRNRAP come from the germline V gene. This CDR3 reads CASGSGTVYGYTF. CDR3 coding DNA: TGTGCTAGTGGTTCAGGGACGGTCTATGGCTACACCTTC.

The chain joins TRBV18 to TRBJ2-7; no clear D. The germline V and J ends were trimmed by 3 bases and 1 base, with 7 bases remaining between them. This CDR3 spans 13 amino acids. Germline lookup yields CDR1 KGHSH and CDR2 LQKENI. This CDR3 is CASSPSASYEQYF. CDR3 coding DNA: TGTGCCAGCTCACCTTCTGCATCCTACGAGCAGTACTTC. The full variable domain, its missing parts supplied by reference TRBV18 and TRBJ2-7, is NAGVMQNPRHLVRRRGQEARLRCSPMKGHSHVYWYRQLPEEGLKFMVYLQKENIIDESGMPKERFSAEFPKEGPSILRIQQVVRGDSAAYFCASSPSASYEQYFGPGTRLTVT.

This chain joins TRBV7-2 and TRBJ2-3; D unresolved. Germline V gives CDR1 SGHTA, CDR2 FQGNSA. V was pared by 1 base and J by 0 bases, with 8 bases between. The CDR3 length is 15 residues. The CDR3 spells CASSLVYSSTDTQYF. DNA of the CDR3: TGTGCCAGCAGCTTAGTGTATTCTAGCACAGATACGCAGTATTTT.

The chain uses TRBV5-1 and TRBJ2-7, with 7 bases aligning to TRBD2. V gave up 4 bases and J gave up 4 bases; unmatched junction bases: 8. The V gene's germline CDR1 is SGHRS and CDR2 YFSETQ. This CDR3 is built from 14 residues. Here the CDR3 DNA reads TGCGCCAGCAGCCCTGGGGGGGGTAATTACGAGCAGTACTTC. Protein: CASSPGGGNYEQYF. Full variable domain (remainder filled in from reference TRBV5-1 and TRBJ2-7): KAGVTQTPRYLIKTRGQQVTLSCSPISGHRSVSWYQQTPGQGLQFLFEYFSETQRNKGNFPGRFSGRQFSNSRSEMNVSTLELGDSALYLCASSPGGGNYEQYFGPGTRLTVT.

The gene calls are TRBV5-1 and TRBJ2-5; no firm D call. The germline gives CDR1 SGHRS, CDR2 YFSETQ. The CDR3 has 14 amino acids. V was pared by 4 bases and J by 1 base, with 11 bases between. The CDR3 loop is CASSNGFTQETQYF. The CDR3, as DNA: TGCGCCAGCAGCAACGGATTCACCCAAGAGACCCAGTACTTC.

This sequence joins TRBV9 and TRBJ2-7; a possible D gene is TRBD1 (5 bases). There are 14 residues in the CDR3. V lost 10 bases and J lost 0, with 17 bases in between. CDR1 and CDR2 (germline): SGDLS, YYNGEE. DNA of the CDR3: TGTGCCCCGATGTCCGCAGGGTACTCCTACGAGCAGTACTTC. This codes for CAPMSAGYSYEQYF.

A note on this clone: In the same sample, other DNA sequences code for this CDR3. This sequence joins TRBV7-9 and TRBJ2-1; D gene ambiguous. Trimming shortened V by 5 bases and J by 5 bases, and 4 bases separated the two germline ends. Germline V gives CDR1 SEHNR, CDR2 FQNEAQ (reference sequence). The CDR3 has 11 amino acids. The CDR3 protein is CASSLNNEQFF. The DNA for the CDR3 is TGTGCCAGCAGCCTCAACAATGAGCAGTTCTTC.

In regard to this clone: This CDR3 is also generated by other DNA sequences in the sample. The CDR3 DNA sequence: TGTGCCAGCAGTTTATCCAGAGCTGGAAACACCATATATTTT. This translates into CASSLSRAGNTIYF. This chain joins TRBV28 and TRBJ1-3; D not certain. The germline V gene has CDR1 MDHEN and CDR2 SYDVKM. Trimming took off 1 base at V and 2 bases at J, with 6 bases between the two ends. The CDR3 covers 14 residues.

The DNA for the CDR3 is TGTGCCAGCAGCGTAGGAGCAGGGGTGGGAAAACTGTTTTTT. Amino acid sequence: CASSVGAGVGKLFF. The chain recombines TRBV9 with TRBJ1-4; D is possibly TRBD1 (6 bases). Germline V lookup: CDR1 SGDLS, CDR2 YYNGEE. CDR3 length equals 14 residues. The V end was cut by 0 bases, the J end by 10 bases, with 13 bases between.

The CDR3 region has the DNA TGTGCCAGCTCACCACCGCAGGCAGATACGCAGTATTTT. Translated: CASSPPQADTQYF. The genes are TRBV18 and TRBJ2-3; D call uncertain. The germline V gene encodes CDR1 KGHSH and CDR2 LQKENI. CDR3 length: 13 amino acids. V was pared by 0 bases and J by 4 bases, with 5 bases between.

This chain connects TRBV13 to TRBJ2-7, with D possibly called TRBD1 or TRBD2 (5 bases each). CDR3 length equals 14 residues. Germline values: CDR1 PRHDT, CDR2 FYEKMQ (reference sequence). Trimming left V 6 bases short and J 5 bases short, with 17 bases between. The CDR3 bases are TGTGCCAGCAGTAGGGGTAGAGGGGTGGACGAGCAGTACTTC. Translation gives CASSRGRGVDEQYF.

The chain couples TRBV5-1 to TRBJ1-4; D may be TRBD1 (5 bases). Germline CDR1 and CDR2: SGHRS and YFSETQ. CDR3 length equals 16 residues. The germline V and J ends were trimmed by 2 bases and 0 bases, with 11 bases remaining between them. The CDR3, as DNA: TGCGCCAGCAGCTTCGACAGAATTGCAACTAATGAAAAACTGTTTTTT. It specifies CASSFDRIATNEKLFF.

V is TRBV5-6 and J is TRBJ1-2; D is undetermined. V lost 1 base, J lost 7 bases, and 11 bases lay in between. Germline CDR1 and CDR2: SGHDT and YYEEEE. There are 13 residues in the CDR3. CDR3 loop: CASSLPSAGGYTF. CDR3 coding DNA: TGTGCCAGCAGCTTGCCCTCCGCGGGTGGCTACACCTTC.